This TCR beta chain was obtained from a study of graft-versus-host responses after intestinal transplantation. With regard to this clone: Its antigen remains unknown.

Whole-study findings and limits: Early post-transplant declines in HvG were associated with peak levels of circulating GvH clones.

Trimming took 0 bases from V and 7 from J, leaving 7 bases between them. The CDR3 loop spans 12 amino acids. Repertoires were generated with immunoSEQ multiplex PCR, while TCRdb's copy carries only in-frame clones and drops some. The profile covers about 96,000 clones, with 92% appearing a single time and 0.17% taken by the ten largest. The TCR was taken from a human donor who received an intestinal transplant. The input for sequencing was unstimulated CD4+ T cells sorted from spleen or lymph node cells, taken before intestinal transplant. The chain joins TRBV5-7 to TRBJ1-1, with D possibly TRBD1 on 5 matching bases. TRBV5-7 is known as an ORF, though its function is uncertain. The CDR3 spells CASSLGGVEAFF. The CDR3 DNA reads TGTGCCAGCAGCTTGGGGGGCGTTGAAGCTTTCTTT.